This section outlines one TCR beta chain sequence together with its context. Germline V lookup: CDR1 MDHEN, CDR2 SYDVKM. The CDR3 loop spans 14 amino acids. Deletions cut 3 bases from V and 5 bases from J, with 13 bases between. Original handling: Reference gene primer amplification gave estimated nucleated cell counts. Sequenced by immunoSEQ multiplex PCR; TCRdb stores in-frame clones only, minus some. D and trimming come from the DNA, and the V and J calls and clone size come from that table. The repertoire consists of over 350,000 clones, with about 83% occurring once and the leading ten covering approximately 10%. The data were taken from a study of blood T cell repertoires in COVID-19.

The chain links TRBV28 to TRBJ1-2; D not certain. Sequencing was carried out using PBMCs or T cells enriched from blood (not recorded which). This clonotype originated in a woman in her forties or fifties who had recovered from COVID-19. This CDR3 reads CASSFMAGTYGYTF. Here the CDR3 DNA reads TGTGCCAGCAGTTTTATGGCGGGAACATATGGCTACACCTTC.